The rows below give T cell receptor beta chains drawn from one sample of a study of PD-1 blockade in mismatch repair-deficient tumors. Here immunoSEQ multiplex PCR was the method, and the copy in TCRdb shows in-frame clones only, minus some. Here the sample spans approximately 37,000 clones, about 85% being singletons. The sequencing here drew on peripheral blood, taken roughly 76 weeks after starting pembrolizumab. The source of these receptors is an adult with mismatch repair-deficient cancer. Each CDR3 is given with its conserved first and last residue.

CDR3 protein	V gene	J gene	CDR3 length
CASSLDPQGRGEKLFF	TRBV7-2	TRBJ1-4	16
CASSLSVPPGNEQFF	TRBV11-2	TRBJ2-1	15
CATSEGGRARSGELFF	TRBV27	TRBJ2-2	16
CASSQDYGGKNNQPQHF	TRBV4-1	TRBJ1-5	17
CASQGDSNQPQHF	TRBV18	TRBJ1-5	13
CASSLAGVGVSSYEQYF	TRBV5-6	TRBJ2-7	17
CASSGQGETAEAFF	TRBV11-3	TRBJ1-1	14
CASSVGVLTDTQYF	TRBV9	TRBJ2-3	14
CASSVDRVVAEAFF	TRBV7-2	TRBJ1-1	14
CASSLSSGANVLTF	TRBV7-3	TRBJ2-6	14
CASSPKDLPYEQYF	TRBV18	TRBJ2-7	14
CASSLQAGGLNTGELFF	TRBV7-6	TRBJ2-2	17
CASSPTSGSFHEQFF	TRBV7-9	TRBJ2-1	15
CASSPPSNRYEQFF	TRBV18	TRBJ2-1	14
CAISESPPDQYF	TRBV10-3	TRBJ2-5	12
CASSEGPLERSDEQFF	TRBV25-1	TRBJ2-1	16
CASSARLAASTDTQYF	TRBV9	TRBJ2-3	16
CASSIERRITNQPQHF	TRBV19	TRBJ1-5	16
CASSWGPGSHYGYTF	TRBV11-3	TRBJ1-2	15
CSAATGDSYEQYF	TRBV29-1	TRBJ2-7	13
CASSLRTKQETQYF	TRBV5-4	TRBJ2-5	14
CASVWGGTNEKLFF	TRBV6-9	TRBJ1-4	14
CASRRTSGSINEQYF	TRBV5-5	TRBJ2-7	15
CASSLGRNEQFF	TRBV11-2	TRBJ2-1	12
CSVDRENIQYF	TRBV29-1	TRBJ2-4	11
CASSSSSGPDTQYF	TRBV5-4	TRBJ2-3	14
CATGSNDQPQHF	TRBV27	TRBJ1-5	12
CASSIIPGQRNYGYTF	TRBV19	TRBJ1-2	16
CASTRGVEQPQHF	TRBV6-1	TRBJ1-5	13
CASRGDRHPQPQHF	TRBV2	TRBJ1-5	14
CASSPQNPKFF	TRBV6-6	TRBJ2-1	11
CASSFGSIYEQYF	TRBV27	TRBJ2-7	13
CASSPGPRNTQYF	TRBV7-3	TRBJ2-3	13
CASSSDSTSYEQYF	TRBV11-3	TRBJ2-7	14
CASKVTEKLFF	TRBV11-3	TRBJ1-4	11
CASSGTTGNYGYTF	TRBV5-1	TRBJ1-2	14
CASSETGVTEAFF	TRBV6-1	TRBJ1-1	13
CSVDGTVDSSSYNEQFF	TRBV29-1	TRBJ2-1	17
CASSLARGANTEAFF	TRBV4-3	TRBJ1-1	15
CASSQDQGDSYEQYF	TRBV4-3	TRBJ2-7	15
CAGGSPNTGELFF	TRBV5-5	TRBJ2-2	13
CASSRERGSYEQYF	TRBV7-2	TRBJ2-7	14
CASSVLAGGQETQYF	TRBV7-9	TRBJ2-5	15
CASSHGGLASEQFF	TRBV28	TRBJ2-1	14
CASSQVGYNTEAFF	TRBV4-2	TRBJ1-1	14
CASSLAQSQETQYF	TRBV5-1	TRBJ2-5	14
CASSSPPSVGDTGELFF	TRBV7-9	TRBJ2-2	17
CAWSAVNEKLFF	TRBV30	TRBJ1-4	12